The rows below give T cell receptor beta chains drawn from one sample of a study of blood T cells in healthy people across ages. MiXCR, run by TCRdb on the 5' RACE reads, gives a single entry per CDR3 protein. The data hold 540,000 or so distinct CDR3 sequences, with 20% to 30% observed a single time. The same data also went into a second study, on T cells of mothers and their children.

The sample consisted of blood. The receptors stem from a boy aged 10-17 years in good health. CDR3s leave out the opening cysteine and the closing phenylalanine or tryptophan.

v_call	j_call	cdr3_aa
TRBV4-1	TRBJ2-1	ASSRTSSVPDGQF
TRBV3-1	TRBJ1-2	ASSQDLVQGARGYT
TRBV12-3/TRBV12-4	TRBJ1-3	ASTNPRGLGNTIY
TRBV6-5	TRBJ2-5	ASRPSGKETQY
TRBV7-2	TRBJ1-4	ASSSGYRANEKLF
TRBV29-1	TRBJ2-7	SVDTDSYEQY
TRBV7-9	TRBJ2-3	ASSEHTSGDTDTQY
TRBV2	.	ASSLDRDETQY
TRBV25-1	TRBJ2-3	ASSERQSSTDTQY
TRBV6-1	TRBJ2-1	ASSQTRPTLSSYNEQF
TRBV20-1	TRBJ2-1	SARDLGTSKGGEQF
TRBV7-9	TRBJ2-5	ASSSSQGGGETQY
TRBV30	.	AWSVTGSYEQY
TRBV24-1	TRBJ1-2	ATSAPIDGNYGYT
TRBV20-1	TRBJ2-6	SAREGGQGWPPA
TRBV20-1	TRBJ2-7	SARSQNPGKKNEQY
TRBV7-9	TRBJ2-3	ASSPGLAGITDTQY
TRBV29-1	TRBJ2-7	SASDRVGYEQY
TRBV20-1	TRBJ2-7	SARDHRLTYEQY
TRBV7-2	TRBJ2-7	ASSLVGQDLTYEQY
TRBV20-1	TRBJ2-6	SASVENRVISSGANVLT
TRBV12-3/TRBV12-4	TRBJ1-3	ASSTQLSGNTIY
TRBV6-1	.	ASRRQGLADGETQY
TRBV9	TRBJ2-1	ASSAGQGYNEQF
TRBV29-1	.	SVDFRTSGFDEQF
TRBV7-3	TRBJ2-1	ASSSRNRDEQF
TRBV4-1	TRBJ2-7	ASSFVRTETYEQY
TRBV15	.	ATSGDSGRGISDEQF
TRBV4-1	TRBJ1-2	ASSPLGQGESAYGYT
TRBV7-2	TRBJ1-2	ASSSPIYNTASNPNYGYT
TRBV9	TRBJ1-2	ASSVSNYGYT
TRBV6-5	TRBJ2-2	ASKWTATTGELF
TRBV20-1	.	SARLAGGGYEQY
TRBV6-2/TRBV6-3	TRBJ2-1	ASSERLAASSYNEQF
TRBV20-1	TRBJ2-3	SARDGSTGTDTQY
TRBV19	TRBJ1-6	ASTQGDPRNSPLH
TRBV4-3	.	ASSRWGNEQF
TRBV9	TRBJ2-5	ASSPPRRSGGLQQETQY
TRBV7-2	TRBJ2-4	ASRQSAGGVNIQY
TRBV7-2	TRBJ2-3	ASSLEGYWADTQY
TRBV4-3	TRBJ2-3	ASSQTAGGGLDTQY
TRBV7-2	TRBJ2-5	ASSLAGIQETQY
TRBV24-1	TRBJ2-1	ATSDLSARGTYNEQF
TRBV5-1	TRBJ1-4	ASSLESTITNEKLF
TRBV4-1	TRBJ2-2	ASSQATSNTGELF
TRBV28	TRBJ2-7	ASSLFAGQTYRREQY